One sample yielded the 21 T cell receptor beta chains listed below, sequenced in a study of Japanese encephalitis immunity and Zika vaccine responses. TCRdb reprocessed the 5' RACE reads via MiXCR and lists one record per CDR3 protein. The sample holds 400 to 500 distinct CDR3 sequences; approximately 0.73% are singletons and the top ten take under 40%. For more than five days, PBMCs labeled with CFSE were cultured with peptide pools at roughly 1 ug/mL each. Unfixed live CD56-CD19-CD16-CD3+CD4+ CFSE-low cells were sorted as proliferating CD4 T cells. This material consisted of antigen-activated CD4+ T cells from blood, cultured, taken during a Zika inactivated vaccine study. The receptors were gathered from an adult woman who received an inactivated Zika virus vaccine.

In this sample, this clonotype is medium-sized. The CDR3: CSGRRTGLAVENEQFF. The CDR3 nucleotides are TGCAGCGGTCGACGGACGGGACTAGCGGTGGAGAATGAGCAGTTCTTC. The rearrangement links TRBV29-1 to TRBJ2-1, with 11 bases that match TRBD2. Germline CDR1 reads SQVTM; CDR2 reads ANQGSEA. With V trimmed by 7 bases and J by 7 bases, 15 bases remained unmatched. This CDR3 is 16 amino acids long.

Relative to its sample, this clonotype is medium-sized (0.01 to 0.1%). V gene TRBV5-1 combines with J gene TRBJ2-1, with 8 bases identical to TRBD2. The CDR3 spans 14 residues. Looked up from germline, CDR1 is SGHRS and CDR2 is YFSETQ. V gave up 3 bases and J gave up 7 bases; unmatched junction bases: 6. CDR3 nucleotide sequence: TGCGCCAGCAGCTCGGCGGGGGGCCAGAATGAGCAGTTCTTC. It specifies CASSSAGGQNEQFF.

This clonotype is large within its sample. CDR3 sequence (DNA): TGCGCCAGCAGCCAAGAAGCGCTCCGCTACGAGCAGTACTTC. This codes for CASSQEALRYEQYF. The J gene is TRBJ2-7, the V gene TRBV4-3; the D is unclear. Between the trimmed V and J ends, which lost 0 bases and 3 bases, there was a span of 9 bases. The CDR3 runs to 14 residues. CDR1 is LGHNA and CDR2 is YSLEER in the germline V gene.

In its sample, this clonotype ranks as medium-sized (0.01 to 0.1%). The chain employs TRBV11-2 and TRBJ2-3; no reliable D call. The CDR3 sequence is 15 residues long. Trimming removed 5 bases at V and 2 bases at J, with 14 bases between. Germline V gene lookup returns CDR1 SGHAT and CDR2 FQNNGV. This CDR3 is CASSLLPTYTDTQYF. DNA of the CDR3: TGTGCCAGCAGCCTGCTTCCTACCTACACAGATACGCAGTATTTT.

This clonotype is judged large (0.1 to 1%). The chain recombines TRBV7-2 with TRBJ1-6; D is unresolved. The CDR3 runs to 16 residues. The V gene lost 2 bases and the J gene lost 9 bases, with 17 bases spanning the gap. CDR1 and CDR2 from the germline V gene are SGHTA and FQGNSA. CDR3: CASSLTARGGRSPLHF. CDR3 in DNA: TGTGCCAGCAGCTTAACGGCCCGAGGCGGCCGTTCACCCCTCCACTTT.

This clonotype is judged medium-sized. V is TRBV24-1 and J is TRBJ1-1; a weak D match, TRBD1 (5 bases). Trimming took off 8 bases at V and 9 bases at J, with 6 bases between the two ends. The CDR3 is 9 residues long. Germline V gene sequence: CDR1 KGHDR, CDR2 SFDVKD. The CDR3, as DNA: TGTGCCACCAACAGGAAAGCTTTCTTT. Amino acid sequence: CATNRKAFF.

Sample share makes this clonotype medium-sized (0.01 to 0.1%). The CDR3 region is CATSGFRDNSPLHF. CDR3 nucleotide sequence: TGTGCCACCAGCGGCTTTCGGGATAATTCACCCCTCCACTTT. V usage is TRBV15 and J usage is TRBJ1-6; D is unclear. Germline CDR1 is LNHNV and CDR2 is YYDKDF (reference sequence). CDR3 length: 14 amino acids. With 5 bases removed from V and 5 bases from J, the gap between germline ends came to 10 bases. The whole variable domain, remainder taken from reference TRBV15 and TRBJ1-6, is DAMVIQNPRYQVTQFGKPVTLSCSQTLNHNVMYWYQQKSSQAPKLLFHYYDKDFNNEADTPDNFQSRRPNTSFCFLDIRSPGLGDTAMYLCATSGFRDNSPLHFGNGTRLTVT.

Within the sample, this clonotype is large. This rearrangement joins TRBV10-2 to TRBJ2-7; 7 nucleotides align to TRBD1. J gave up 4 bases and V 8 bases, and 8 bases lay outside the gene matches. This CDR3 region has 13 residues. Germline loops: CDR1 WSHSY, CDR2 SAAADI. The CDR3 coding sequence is TGCGCCAGCCTCAACAGGGGTGGGTACGAGCAGTACTTC. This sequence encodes CASLNRGGYEQYF.

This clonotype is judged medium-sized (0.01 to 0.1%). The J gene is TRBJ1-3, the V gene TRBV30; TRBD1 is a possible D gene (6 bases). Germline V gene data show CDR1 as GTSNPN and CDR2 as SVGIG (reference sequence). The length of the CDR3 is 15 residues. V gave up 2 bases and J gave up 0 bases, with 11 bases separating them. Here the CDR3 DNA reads TGTGCCTGGAGTCTCGGACAGTTCTCTGGAAACACCATATATTTT. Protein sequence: CAWSLGQFSGNTIYF.

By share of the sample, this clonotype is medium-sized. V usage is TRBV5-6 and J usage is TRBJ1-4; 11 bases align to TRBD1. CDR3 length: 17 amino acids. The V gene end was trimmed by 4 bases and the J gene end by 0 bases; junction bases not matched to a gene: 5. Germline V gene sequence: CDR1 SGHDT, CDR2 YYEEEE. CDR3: CASSLGQGEATNEKLFF. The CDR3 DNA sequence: TGTGCCAGCAGCCTGGGACAGGGGGAAGCAACTAATGAAAAACTGTTTTTT.

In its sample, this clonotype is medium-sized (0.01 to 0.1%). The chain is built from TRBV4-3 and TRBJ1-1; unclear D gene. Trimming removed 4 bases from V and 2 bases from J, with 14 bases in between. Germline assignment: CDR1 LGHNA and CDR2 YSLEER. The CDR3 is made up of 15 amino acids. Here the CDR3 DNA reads TGCGCCAGCAGCCGCACCGATGCGCGAAACACTGAAGCTTTCTTT. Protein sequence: CASSRTDARNTEAFF.

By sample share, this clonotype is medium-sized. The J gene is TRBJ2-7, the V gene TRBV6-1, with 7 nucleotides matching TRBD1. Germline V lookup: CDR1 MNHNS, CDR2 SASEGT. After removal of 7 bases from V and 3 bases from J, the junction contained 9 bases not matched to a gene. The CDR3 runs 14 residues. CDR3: CASTRGQVLYEQYF. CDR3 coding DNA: TGTGCCAGCACCCGAGGACAGGTCCTCTACGAGCAGTACTTC.

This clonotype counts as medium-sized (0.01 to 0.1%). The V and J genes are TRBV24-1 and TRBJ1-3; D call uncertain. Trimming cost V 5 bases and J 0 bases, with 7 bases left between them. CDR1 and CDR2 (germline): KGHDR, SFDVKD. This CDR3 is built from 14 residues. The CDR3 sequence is CATSGASSGNTIYF. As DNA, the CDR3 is TGTGCCACCAGTGGCGCAAGCTCTGGAAACACCATATATTTT.

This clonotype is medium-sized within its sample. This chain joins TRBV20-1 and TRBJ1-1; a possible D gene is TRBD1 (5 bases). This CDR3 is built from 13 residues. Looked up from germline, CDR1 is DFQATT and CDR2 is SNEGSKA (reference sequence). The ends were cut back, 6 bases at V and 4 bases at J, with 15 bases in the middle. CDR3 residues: CSAHLGGSTEAFF. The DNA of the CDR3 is TGCAGTGCGCACTTGGGGGGGTCCACTGAAGCTTTCTTT.

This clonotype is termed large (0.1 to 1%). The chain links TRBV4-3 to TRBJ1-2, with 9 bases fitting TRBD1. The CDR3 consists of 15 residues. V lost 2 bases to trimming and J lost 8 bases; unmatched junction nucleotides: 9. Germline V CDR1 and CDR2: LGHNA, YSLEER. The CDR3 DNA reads TGCGCCAGCAGCCAACTCGGACAGGGGTGGGACGGCTACACCTTC. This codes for CASSQLGQGWDGYTF.

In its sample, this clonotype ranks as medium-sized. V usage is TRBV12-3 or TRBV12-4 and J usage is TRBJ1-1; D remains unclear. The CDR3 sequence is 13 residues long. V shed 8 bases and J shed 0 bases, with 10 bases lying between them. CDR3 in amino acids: CASLWHLNTEAFF. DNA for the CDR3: TGTGCCAGCCTGTGGCACTTGAACACTGAAGCTTTCTTT.

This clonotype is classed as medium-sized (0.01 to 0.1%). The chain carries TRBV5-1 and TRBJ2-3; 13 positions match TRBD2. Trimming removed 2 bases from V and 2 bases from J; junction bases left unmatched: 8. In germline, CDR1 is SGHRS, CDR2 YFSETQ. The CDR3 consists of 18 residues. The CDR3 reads CASSLETSGGSSTDTQYF. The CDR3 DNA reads TGCGCCAGCAGCTTAGAGACTAGCGGGGGGAGCTCCACAGATACGCAGTATTTT.

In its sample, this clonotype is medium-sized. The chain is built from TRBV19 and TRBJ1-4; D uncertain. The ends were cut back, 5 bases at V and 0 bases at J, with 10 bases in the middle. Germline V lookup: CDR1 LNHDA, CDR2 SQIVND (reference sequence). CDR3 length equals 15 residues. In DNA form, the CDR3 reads TGTGCCAGTAGTGATATTTGGCCAACTAATGAAAAACTGTTTTTT. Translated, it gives CASSDIWPTNEKLFF.

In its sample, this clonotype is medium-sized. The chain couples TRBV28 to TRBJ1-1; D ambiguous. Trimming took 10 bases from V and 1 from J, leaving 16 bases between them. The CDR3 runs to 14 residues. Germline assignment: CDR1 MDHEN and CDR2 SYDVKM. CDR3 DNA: TGTGCCATCGGGGAGACAAGATCGAACACTGAAGCTTTCTTT. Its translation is CAIGETRSNTEAFF.

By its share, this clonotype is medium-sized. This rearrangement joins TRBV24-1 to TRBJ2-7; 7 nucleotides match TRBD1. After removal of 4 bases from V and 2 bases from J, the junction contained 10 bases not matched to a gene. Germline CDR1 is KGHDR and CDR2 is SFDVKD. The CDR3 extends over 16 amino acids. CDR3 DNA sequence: TGTGCCACCAGTGACTACACAGGGGTGAACGCCTACGAGCAGTACTTC. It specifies CATSDYTGVNAYEQYF.

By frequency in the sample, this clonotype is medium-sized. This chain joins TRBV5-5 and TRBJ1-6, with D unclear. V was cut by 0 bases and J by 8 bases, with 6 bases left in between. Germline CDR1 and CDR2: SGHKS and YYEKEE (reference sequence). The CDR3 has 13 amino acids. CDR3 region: CASSLGRDSPLHF. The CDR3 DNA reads TGTGCCAGCAGCTTGGGAAGGGATTCACCCCTCCACTTT.